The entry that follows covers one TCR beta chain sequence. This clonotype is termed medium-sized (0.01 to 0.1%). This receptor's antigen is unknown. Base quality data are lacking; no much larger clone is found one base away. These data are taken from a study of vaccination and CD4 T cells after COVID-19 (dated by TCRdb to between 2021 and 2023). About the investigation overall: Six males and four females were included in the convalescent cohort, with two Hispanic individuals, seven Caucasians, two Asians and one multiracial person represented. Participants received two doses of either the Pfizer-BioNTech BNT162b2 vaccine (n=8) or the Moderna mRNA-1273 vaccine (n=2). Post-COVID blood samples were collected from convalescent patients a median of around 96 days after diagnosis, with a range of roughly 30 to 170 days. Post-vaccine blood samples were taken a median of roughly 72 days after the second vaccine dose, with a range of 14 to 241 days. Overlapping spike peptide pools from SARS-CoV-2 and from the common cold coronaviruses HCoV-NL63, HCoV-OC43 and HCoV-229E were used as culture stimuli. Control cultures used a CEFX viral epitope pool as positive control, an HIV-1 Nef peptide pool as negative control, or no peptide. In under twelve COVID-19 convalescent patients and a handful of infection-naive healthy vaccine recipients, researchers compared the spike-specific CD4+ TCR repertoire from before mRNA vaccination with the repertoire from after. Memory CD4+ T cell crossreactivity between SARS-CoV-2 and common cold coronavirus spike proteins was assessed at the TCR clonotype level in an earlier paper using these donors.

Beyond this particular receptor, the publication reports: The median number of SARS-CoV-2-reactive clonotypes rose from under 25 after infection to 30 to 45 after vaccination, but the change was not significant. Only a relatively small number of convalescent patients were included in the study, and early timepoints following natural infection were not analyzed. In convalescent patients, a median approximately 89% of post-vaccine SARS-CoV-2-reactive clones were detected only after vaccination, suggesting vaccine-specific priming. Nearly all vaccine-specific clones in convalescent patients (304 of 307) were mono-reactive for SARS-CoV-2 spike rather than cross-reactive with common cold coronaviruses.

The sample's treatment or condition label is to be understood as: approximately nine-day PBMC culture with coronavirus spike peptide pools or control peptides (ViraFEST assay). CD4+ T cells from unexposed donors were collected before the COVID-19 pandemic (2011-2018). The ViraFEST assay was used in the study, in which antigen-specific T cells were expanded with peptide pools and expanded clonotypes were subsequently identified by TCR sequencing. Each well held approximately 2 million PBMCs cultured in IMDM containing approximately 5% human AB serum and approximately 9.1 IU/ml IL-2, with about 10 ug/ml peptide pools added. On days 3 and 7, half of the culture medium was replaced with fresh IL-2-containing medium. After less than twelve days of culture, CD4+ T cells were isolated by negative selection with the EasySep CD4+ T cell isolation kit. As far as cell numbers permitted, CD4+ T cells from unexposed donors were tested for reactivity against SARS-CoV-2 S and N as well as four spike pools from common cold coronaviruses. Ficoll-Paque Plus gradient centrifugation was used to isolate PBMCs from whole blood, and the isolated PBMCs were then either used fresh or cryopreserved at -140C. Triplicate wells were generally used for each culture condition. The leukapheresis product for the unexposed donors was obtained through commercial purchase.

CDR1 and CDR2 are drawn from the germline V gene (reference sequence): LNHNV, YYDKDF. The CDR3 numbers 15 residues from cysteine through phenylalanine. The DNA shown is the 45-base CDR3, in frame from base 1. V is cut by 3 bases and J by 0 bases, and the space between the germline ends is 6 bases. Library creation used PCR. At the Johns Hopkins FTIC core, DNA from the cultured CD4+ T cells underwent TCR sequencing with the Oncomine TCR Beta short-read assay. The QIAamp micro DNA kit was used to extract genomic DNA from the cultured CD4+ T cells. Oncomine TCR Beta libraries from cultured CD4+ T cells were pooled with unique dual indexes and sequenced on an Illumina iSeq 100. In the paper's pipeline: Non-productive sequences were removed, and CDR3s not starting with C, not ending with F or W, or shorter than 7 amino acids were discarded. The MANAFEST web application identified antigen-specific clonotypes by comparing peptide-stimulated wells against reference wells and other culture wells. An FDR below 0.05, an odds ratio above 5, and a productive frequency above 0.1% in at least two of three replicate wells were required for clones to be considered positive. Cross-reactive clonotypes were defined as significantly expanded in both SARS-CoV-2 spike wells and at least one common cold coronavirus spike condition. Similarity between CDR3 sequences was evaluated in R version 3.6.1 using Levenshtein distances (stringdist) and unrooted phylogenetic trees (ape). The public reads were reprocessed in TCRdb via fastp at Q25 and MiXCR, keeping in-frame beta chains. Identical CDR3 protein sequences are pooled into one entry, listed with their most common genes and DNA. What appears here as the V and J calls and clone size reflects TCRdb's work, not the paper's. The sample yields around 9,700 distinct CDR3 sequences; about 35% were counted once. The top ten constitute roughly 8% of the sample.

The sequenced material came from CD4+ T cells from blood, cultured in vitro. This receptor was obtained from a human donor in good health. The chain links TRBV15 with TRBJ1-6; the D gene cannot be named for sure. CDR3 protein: CATSRGSSYNSPLHF. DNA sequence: TGTGCCACCAGCAGGGGGAGCTCCTATAATTCACCCCTCCACTTT.